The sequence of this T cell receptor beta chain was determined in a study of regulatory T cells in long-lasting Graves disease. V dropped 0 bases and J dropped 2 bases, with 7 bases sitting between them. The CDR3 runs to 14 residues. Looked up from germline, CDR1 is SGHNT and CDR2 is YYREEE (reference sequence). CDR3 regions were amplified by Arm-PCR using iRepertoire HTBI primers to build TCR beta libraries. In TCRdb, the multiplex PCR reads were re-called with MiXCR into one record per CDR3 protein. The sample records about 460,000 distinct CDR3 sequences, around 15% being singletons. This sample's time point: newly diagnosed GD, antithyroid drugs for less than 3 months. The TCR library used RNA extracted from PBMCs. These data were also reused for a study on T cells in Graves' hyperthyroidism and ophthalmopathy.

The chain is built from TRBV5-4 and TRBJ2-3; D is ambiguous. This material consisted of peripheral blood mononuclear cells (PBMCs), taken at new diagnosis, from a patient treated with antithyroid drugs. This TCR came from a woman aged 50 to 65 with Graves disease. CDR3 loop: CASSLDFHTDTQYF. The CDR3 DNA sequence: TGTGCCAGCAGCTTGGACTTTCACACAGATACGCAGTATTTT.